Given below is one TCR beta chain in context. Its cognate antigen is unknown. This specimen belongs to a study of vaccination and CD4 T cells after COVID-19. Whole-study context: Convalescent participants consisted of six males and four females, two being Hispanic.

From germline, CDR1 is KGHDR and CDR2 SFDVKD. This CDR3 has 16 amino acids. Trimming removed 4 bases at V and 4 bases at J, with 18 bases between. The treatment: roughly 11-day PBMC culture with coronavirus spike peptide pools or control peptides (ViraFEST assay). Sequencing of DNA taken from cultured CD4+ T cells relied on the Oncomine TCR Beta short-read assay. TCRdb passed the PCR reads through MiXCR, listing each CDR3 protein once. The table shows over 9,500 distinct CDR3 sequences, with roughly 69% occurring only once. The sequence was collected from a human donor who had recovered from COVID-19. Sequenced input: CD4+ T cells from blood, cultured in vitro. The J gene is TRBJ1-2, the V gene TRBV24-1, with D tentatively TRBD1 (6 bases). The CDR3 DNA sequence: TGTGCCACCAGTGACCCCTCGAGGGGGGGAGGCTATGGCTACACCTTC. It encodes CATSDPSRGGGYGYTF.